A single sample gave rise to the 30 T cell receptor beta chains below, sequenced in a study of cytomegalovirus exposure and HLA in healthy donors (dated by TCRdb to 2016 to 2017). Library preparation was by the immunoSEQ multiplex PCR assay. A mixture of 60 forward primers for TCR Vbeta segments and 13 reverse primers for TCR Jbeta segments was used in the multiplex PCR. TCRdb carries this immuneACCESS record with in-frame sequences only. Its versions omit some clonotypes, under half of them owing to an unresolved V gene in the studies checked, with the rest unexplained. Counted in this sample were under 120,000 clones; about 83% of them appeared once. The ten largest clones represent roughly 5% of the sample. Sequenced sample: PBMCs. These receptors originate from a female donor in good health and CMV-seropositive.

V is TRBV2 and J is TRBJ2-7; 11 bases match TRBD1. The V segment lost 6 bases and the J segment 2 bases; nucleotides outside the gene matches: 3. This CDR3 has 14 residues. The germline V gene encodes CDR1 SNHLY and CDR2 FYNNEI. This CDR3 is CASRGQGDAYEQYF. The CDR3 coding sequence is TGTGCCAGCAGGGGACAGGGGGATGCCTACGAGCAGTACTTC.

V gene TRBV9 combines with J gene TRBJ2-3, with 8 bases matching TRBD1. The CDR3 has 15 amino acids. The V gene's germline CDR1 is SGDLS and CDR2 YYNGEE. V was pared by 2 bases and J by 2 bases, with 4 bases of the junction left unmatched. The CDR3 DNA sequence: TGTGCCAGCAGCGTGACAGGGGAGTACACAGATACGCAGTATTTT. The encoded protein is CASSVTGEYTDTQYF.

The V gene is TRBV18, the J gene TRBJ1-2; D unclear. V lost 3 bases and J 6 bases, leaving 11 bases between the germline ends. Germline lookup yields CDR1 KGHSH and CDR2 LQKENI. The CDR3 has 13 residues. The CDR3 DNA sequence: TGTGCCAGCTCACCCCTGGAGAGAAATGGCTACACCTTC. Its translation is CASSPLERNGYTF.

The V call is TRBV2, the J call TRBJ2-5, with D possibly being TRBD2 (6 bases). The CDR3 has 13 residues. Looked up from germline, CDR1 is SNHLY and CDR2 is FYNNEI. Trimming shortened V by 6 bases and J by 5 bases, and 13 bases separated the two germline ends. CDR3 sequence reads: CASRVGGAETQYF. The CDR3 DNA is TGTGCCAGCAGGGTGGGAGGTGCGGAGACCCAGTACTTC.

The chain combines TRBV5-4 with TRBJ2-3; the match to TRBD1 covers 8 bases. Trimming at V came to 6 bases and at J to 2 bases, leaving 8 bases not matched to a gene. This CDR3 has 15 amino acids. Germline CDR1 reads SGHNT; CDR2 reads YYREEE (reference sequence). The CDR3 is CASKLDRGYTDTQYF. The CDR3 bases are TGTGCCAGCAAACTAGACAGGGGCTACACAGATACGCAGTATTTT. The full variable domain, completed using reference TRBV5-4 and TRBJ2-3, is ETGVTQSPTHLIKTRGQQVTLRCSSQSGHNTVSWYQQALGQGPQFIFQYYREEENGRGNFPPRFSGLQFPNYSSELNVNALELDDSALYLCASKLDRGYTDTQYFGPGTRLTVL.

V is TRBV30 and J is TRBJ2-4, with a weak D call TRBD1 (6 bases). CDR3 size: 21 residues. V lost 3 bases to trimming and J lost 0 bases, with 30 bases between them. Germline assignment: CDR1 GTSNPN and CDR2 SVGIG (reference sequence). CDR3 nucleotides: TGTGCCTGGAGGACCCCACCCGGTTCCCCTTGGACAGACCTAGCCAAAAACATTCAGTACTTC. This gives the protein CAWRTPPGSPWTDLAKNIQYF. Drawing the rest from reference TRBV30 and TRBJ2-4, the complete variable domain is SQTIHQWPATLVQPVGSPLSLECTVEGTSNPNLYWYRQAAGRGLQLLFYSVGIGQISSEVPQNLSASRPQDRQFILSSKKLLLSDSGFYLCAWRTPPGSPWTDLAKNIQYFGAGTRLSVL.

This clone was seen once. The V call is TRBV6-1, the J call TRBJ1-5; the D gene is possibly TRBD1 (6 bases). There are 14 residues in the CDR3. Trimming removed 6 bases from V and 4 bases from J, with 13 bases in between. Germline V gene sequence: CDR1 MNHNS, CDR2 SASEGT. The CDR3 loop reads CASRGETGNQPQHF. The CDR3 DNA reads as TGTGCCAGCAGGGGAGAAACAGGGAATCAGCCCCAGCATTTT.

The rearrangement uses TRBV19 and TRBJ1-5; no clear D gene. The V end was cut by 3 bases, the J end by 7 bases, with 10 bases between. CDR1 LNHDA and CDR2 SQIVND come from the germline V gene (reference sequence). The CDR3 covers 13 residues. CDR3 sequence (DNA): TGTGCCAGTAGTATTTTGGAGGGACAGCCCCAGCATTTT. As protein: CASSILEGQPQHF.

The rearrangement links TRBV6-6 to TRBJ1-2, with TRBD1 identical over 9 bases. CDR3 length: 16 amino acids. Germline V gives CDR1 MNHNY, CDR2 SVGAGI (reference sequence). J was trimmed by 8 bases and V by 2 bases; bases with no gene match: 12. CDR3 nucleotides: TGTGCCAGCAGTTACCCCGAGTCGGGACAGGGTCGCGGCTACACCTTC. It translates to CASSYPESGQGRGYTF.

This clone was observed a single time. The V call is TRBV7-6, the J call TRBJ1-5, with D uncertain. The germline V and J ends were trimmed by 2 bases and 0 bases, with 5 bases remaining between them. CDR3 length: 14 amino acids. Germline assignment: CDR1 SGHVS and CDR2 FNYEAQ. The CDR3 sequence is CASSLSYSNQPQHF. Written as DNA, the CDR3 is TGTGCCAGCAGCTTAAGCTATAGCAATCAGCCCCAGCATTTT.

The chain has TRBV10-2 and TRBJ1-5; D is ambiguous. The length of the CDR3 is 13 residues. Germline CDR1 reads WSHSY; CDR2 reads SAAADI. V was clipped by 4 bases and J by 3 bases, with 7 bases between them. The CDR3 nucleotides are TGCGCCAGCAGTGTCCAGTTCAATCAGCCCCAGCATTTT. Protein product: CASSVQFNQPQHF.

This clone was counted between two and nine times. This sequence joins TRBV30 and TRBJ2-3; maybe TRBD2 (5 bases). Per the germline V gene, CDR1 is GTSNPN and CDR2 is SVGIG (reference sequence). V was clipped by 2 bases and J by 4 bases, with 13 bases between them. The CDR3 runs 14 residues. CDR3 sequence: CAWSPDPGADTQYF. The CDR3 region has the DNA TGTGCCTGGAGTCCCGACCCCGGGGCAGATACGCAGTATTTT.

V usage is TRBV9 and J usage is TRBJ2-5, with 7 bases identical to TRBD2. The CDR3 length is 14 residues. Germline V gene sequence: CDR1 SGDLS, CDR2 YYNGEE. V shed 4 bases and J 3 bases; nucleotides not matched to a gene: 6. The CDR3 here is CASSLGDYKETQYF. The CDR3 nucleotides are TGTGCCAGCAGCCTAGGGGACTACAAAGAGACCCAGTACTTC. The entire variable domain, with the rest obtained from reference TRBV9 and TRBJ2-5, is as follows: DSGVTQTPKHLITATGQRVTLRCSPRSGDLSVYWYQQSLDQGLQFLIQYYNGEERAKGNILERFSAQQFPDLHSELNLSSLELGDSALYFCASSLGDYKETQYFGPGTRLLVL.

The chain combines TRBV28 with TRBJ2-5; 9 bases agree with TRBD1. The CDR3 extends over 15 amino acids. The germline V gene has CDR1 MDHEN and CDR2 SYDVKM. V was pared by 1 base and J by 2 bases, with 2 bases of the junction left unmatched. The CDR3 nucleotides are TGTGCCAGCAGTTTATTCGGGACAGGGCAAGAGACCCAGTACTTC. Protein sequence: CASSLFGTGQETQYF. Full variable domain (missing parts from reference TRBV28 and TRBJ2-5): DVKVTQSSRYLVKRTGEKVFLECVQDMDHENMFWYRQDPGLGLRLIYFSYDVKMKEKGDIPEGYSVSREKKERFSLILESASTNQTSMYLCASSLFGTGQETQYFGPGTRLLVL.

This chain uses TRBV18 with TRBJ2-7; 8 bases are shared with TRBD1. The V gene end was trimmed by 8 bases and the J gene end by 3 bases; junction bases not matched to a gene: 6. The CDR3 spans 13 residues. The germline gives CDR1 KGHSH, CDR2 LQKENI. For the CDR3, the DNA is TGTGCCAGCGGCGACGGACAGGGCTACGAGCAGTACTTC. It is translated as CASGDGQGYEQYF.

This chain links TRBV7-3 with TRBJ2-3, with a possible D match to TRBD1 (6 bases). The CDR3 length is 13 residues. Germline V CDR1 and CDR2: SGHTA, FQGTGA. Trimming left V 6 bases short and J 3 bases short, with 10 bases between. CDR3 sequence: CASSSDRTDTQYF. The CDR3 DNA is TGTGCCAGCAGTTCTGACAGGACAGATACGCAGTATTTT.

A note on this clone: Mismatch with germline at one junction end may stem from a read error. The V call is TRBV2, the J call TRBJ2-3, with TRBD1 matching 12 bases. This CDR3 has 12 residues. Germline V CDR1 and CDR2: SNHLY, FYNNEI. The CDR3 sequence: CASSGGTGGRNF. Written as DNA, the CDR3 is TGTGCCAGCAGTGGAGGGACAGGGGGCAGGAATTTT.

The rearrangement uses TRBV28 and TRBJ2-7, with D hard to call. The V end was cut by 2 bases, the J end by 0 bases, with 8 bases between. This CDR3 has 14 residues. CDR1 and CDR2 from the germline V gene are MDHEN and SYDVKM. The DNA of the CDR3 is TGTGCCAGCAGTTTAGATGGCAGCTCCTACGAGCAGTACTTC. It yields the protein CASSLDGSSYEQYF.

The rearrangement uses TRBV7-2 and TRBJ2-7; TRBD1 might be the D (5 bases). Germline V gene sequence: CDR1 SGHTA, CDR2 FQGNSA. V lost 7 bases and J lost 2, with 15 bases in between. This CDR3 contains 14 residues. This CDR3 is CASTEWGRAYEQYF. The CDR3 DNA sequence: TGTGCCAGCACCGAATGGGGCAGAGCCTACGAGCAGTACTTC.

J is TRBJ2-5 and V is TRBV4-1, with 8 bases identical to TRBD1. Trimming removed 3 bases from V and 2 bases from J; junction bases left unmatched: 5. CDR1 and CDR2 from the germline V gene are MGHRA and YSYEKL. The CDR3 is made up of 15 amino acids. The DNA for the CDR3 is TGCGCCAGCAGCCAGCAAGACAGGGGTCAAGAGACCCAGTACTTC. Its translation is CASSQQDRGQETQYF.

This sequence joins TRBV5-1 and TRBJ2-7; 10 nucleotides line up with TRBD2. The CDR3 is 14 amino acids. CDR1 and CDR2 (germline): SGHRS, YFSETQ. Germline trimming cut 4 bases from V and 6 bases from J; bases unmatched to any gene: 7. CDR3 amino acids: CASSLLAGPREQYF. The DNA for the CDR3 is TGCGCCAGCAGCCTACTAGCGGGGCCTCGCGAGCAGTACTTC.

The chain employs TRBV2 and TRBJ2-7; 7 bases line up with TRBD1. The J segment lost 1 base and the V segment lost 5 bases, leaving 5 bases of the junction unmatched. CDR3 length equals 14 residues. Germline V gene sequence: CDR1 SNHLY, CDR2 FYNNEI. CDR3 amino acids: CASSTETGSYEQYF. For the CDR3, the DNA is TGTGCCAGCAGTACAGAGACAGGGTCCTACGAGCAGTACTTC. The full variable domain, with the rest looked up from reference TRBV2 and TRBJ2-7, is EPEVTQTPSHQVTQMGQEVILRCVPISNHLYFYWYRQILGQKVEFLVSFYNNEISEKSEIFDDQFSVERPDGSNFTLKIRSTKLEDSAMYFCASSTETGSYEQYFGPGTRLTVT.

This chain connects TRBV7-9 to TRBJ1-4; the D is unclear. Trimming stripped 5 bases from V and 8 bases from J, with 12 bases between. Germline CDR1 SEHNR, CDR2 FQNEAQ (reference sequence). The CDR3 has 13 amino acids. The DNA for the CDR3 is TGTGCCAGCAGCCCCGATGGGAGAGAAAAACTGTTTTTT. It is translated as CASSPDGREKLFF. Full variable domain (remainder filled in from reference TRBV7-9 and TRBJ1-4): DTGVSQNPRHKITKRGQNVTFRCDPISEHNRLYWYRQTLGQGPEFLTYFQNEAQLEKSRLLSDRFSAERPKGSFSTLEIQRTEQGDSAMYLCASSPDGREKLFFGSGTQLSVL.

The chain joins TRBV7-9 to TRBJ1-1; TRBD1 is a possible D gene (5 bases). CDR3 length equals 14 residues. Germline values: CDR1 SEHNR, CDR2 FQNEAQ (reference sequence). V dropped 5 bases and J dropped 4 bases, with 14 bases sitting between them. CDR3 sequence: CASSKWAGLTEAFF. The CDR3 DNA sequence: TGTGCCAGCAGCAAATGGGCGGGACTCACTGAAGCTTTCTTT.

Note on this clone: Additional DNA sequences in this sample encode the identical CDR3. The rearrangement links TRBV6-5 to TRBJ1-5, with a tentative D call TRBD1 (5 bases). CDR3 length: 12 residues. Germline assignment: CDR1 MNHEY and CDR2 SVGAGI. V was trimmed by 8 bases and J by 4 bases, leaving 9 bases between them. The CDR3 sequence is CASGGGNQPQHF. The CDR3 nucleotides are TGTGCCAGCGGGGGGGGGAATCAGCCCCAGCATTTT.

This rearrangement joins TRBV15 to TRBJ2-7; TRBD2 agrees at 8 bases. The CDR3 totals 14 residues. The V and J ends lost 0 bases and 6 bases, in that order; junction bases with no gene match: 4. CDR1 and CDR2 (germline): LNHNV, YYDKDF (reference sequence). In DNA, the CDR3 is TGTGCCACCAGCAGAGATCGGACTAGCCGCGAGCAGTACTTC. This codes for CATSRDRTSREQYF. The full variable domain, in which reference TRBV15 and TRBJ2-7 provide the parts outside the CDR3, is DAMVIQNPRYQVTQFGKPVTLSCSQTLNHNVMYWYQQKSSQAPKLLFHYYDKDFNNEADTPDNFQSRRPNTSFCFLDIRSPGLGDTAMYLCATSRDRTSREQYFGPGTRLTVT.

This chain's CDR3 is CASSNRGQGGTSTHEKLFF. CDR3 nucleotide sequence: TGTGCCAGTAGTAACAGGGGACAGGGGGGCACATCTACTCATGAAAAACTGTTTTTT. The rearrangement uses TRBV19 and TRBJ1-4, with 11 bases that match TRBD1. The CDR3 runs 19 residues. V lost 4 bases, J lost 6 bases, and 16 bases stayed unmatched. Germline assignment: CDR1 LNHDA and CDR2 SQIVND (reference sequence).

J is TRBJ2-7 and V is TRBV10-1, with D possibly TRBD1 on 5 matching bases. V gave up 3 bases and J gave up 6 bases, with 12 bases separating them. The CDR3 covers 13 residues. CDR1 and CDR2 (germline): WNHNN, SYGVQD (reference sequence). CDR3 sequence (DNA): TGCGCCAGCAGTGACTATAGGGGTAGCGAGCAGTACTTC. Translating it yields CASSDYRGSEQYF.

In this sample, this clone turned up once. The chain joins TRBV11-1 to TRBJ1-1; 7 positions agree with TRBD1. Germline V gene data show CDR1 as SGHAT and CDR2 as FQDESV (reference sequence). V trimming: 5 bases; J trimming: 0 bases; junction bases outside the gene matches: 6. The CDR3 consists of 15 residues. CDR3 DNA: TGTGCCAGCAGCCACCGACAGGGCATGAACACTGAAGCTTTCTTT. Translating it yields CASSHRQGMNTEAFF.

The chain joins TRBV10-1 to TRBJ2-1; 11 nucleotides line up with TRBD1. The germline V gene has CDR1 WNHNN and CDR2 SYGVQD (reference sequence). The CDR3 extends over 16 amino acids. With 6 bases clipped from V and 7 bases from J, the junction kept 11 bases outside the gene matches. The CDR3 DNA reads TGCGCCAGCAGCGCGCTCCATGGACAGGGGGCGAATGAGCAGTTCTTC. This translates into CASSALHGQGANEQFF.